Sequencing of this T cell receptor (beta chain) was carried out in a study of shared clonotypes between healthy human individuals. Study-level results: Estimated richness was generally greater in naive than memory subsets. Between a handful of donors, naive CD4 clonotypes were shared at a level of about 5%. The low donor count limited represented genetic and exposure-history diversity.

This clone has only one observation. Its target is unknown. V was cut by 5 bases and J by 2 bases, with 13 bases left in between. The V gene's germline CDR1 is SGHAT and CDR2 FQNNGV. CDR3 length: 15 residues. Using immunoSEQ multiplex PCR, the repertoire was profiled, and TCRdb retains in-frame clones only, with some absent. The table has 1,400,000 or so clones, 98% to 99% seen once. The chain uses TRBV11-2 and TRBJ2-1; D possibly corresponds to TRBD2 (6 bases). The sequencing input was naive CD4+ T cells sorted from blood. Subset of the sample: CD45RA+ positively selected. The clonotype was recovered from a man in his thirties or forties in good health. CDR3 sequence: CASSPQAGPYNEQFF. The CDR3 DNA reads as TGTGCCAGCAGCCCACAAGCGGGCCCCTACAATGAGCAGTTCTTC.